These T cell receptor beta chains were read from a single sample in a study of early T cells in non-severe SARS-CoV-2 infection. TCRdb re-called the 5' RACE reads through MiXCR, storing one row per CDR3 protein. The sample records 25,000 to 30,000 distinct CDR3 sequences, 4% to 5.5% being singletons. The sequenced sample consisted of whole blood. These receptors all stem from an adult who was a healthcare worker with PCR-confirmed SARS-CoV-2 infection or an uninfected control (not recorded which). Both conserved end residues are part of each CDR3. The order of the fields is CDR3 protein, CDR3 DNA, V gene, clone size, J gene, D gene. A D gene is named only where the DNA matches it firmly. Some rows have no size entry. The others give once, few or many, or a class for an expanded clone.

cdr3_aa: CASSIGREGPNF; cdr3_nt: TGTGCCAGTAGTATCGGACGGGAGGGCCCGAACTTC; v_call: TRBV19; clone_size: .; j_call: TRBJ2-4; d_call: TRBD2
cdr3_aa: CASSLFPPTNGNQPQHF; cdr3_nt: TGTGCCAGCAGTTTATTCCCCCCCACAAACGGCAATCAGCCCCAGCATTTT; v_call: TRBV27; clone_size: many; j_call: TRBJ1-5; d_call: .
cdr3_aa: CASSLTAGTAYEQYF; cdr3_nt: TGTGCCAGCAGCTTGACGGCGGGAACAGCCTACGAGCAGTACTTC; v_call: TRBV5-4; clone_size: few; j_call: TRBJ2-7; d_call: .
cdr3_aa: CASSYGQGGYYEQYF; cdr3_nt: TGTGCCAGCAGTTATGGACAGGGGGGTTACTACGAGCAGTACTTC; v_call: TRBV27; clone_size: many; j_call: TRBJ2-7; d_call: TRBD1
cdr3_aa: CATSVAGGTDTQYF; cdr3_nt: TGTGCCACCAGTGTGGCGGGGGGAACTGATACGCAGTATTTT; v_call: TRBV24-1; clone_size: .; j_call: TRBJ2-3; d_call: TRBD2
cdr3_aa: CASSPRTAMTQYF; cdr3_nt: TGTGCCAGCAGCCCCAGGACAGCCATGACCCAGTACTTC; v_call: TRBV7-2; clone_size: many; j_call: TRBJ2-5; d_call: .
cdr3_aa: CSVAADTYNEQFF; cdr3_nt: TGCAGCGTTGCGGCCGATACCTACAATGAGCAGTTCTTC; v_call: TRBV29-1; clone_size: few; j_call: TRBJ2-1; d_call: .
cdr3_aa: CASSETGSREQYF; cdr3_nt: TGTGCCAGCAGCGAAACAGGGTCGAGGGAGCAGTACTTC; v_call: TRBV11-2; clone_size: many; j_call: TRBJ2-7; d_call: .
cdr3_aa: CASSWRRLTGPNSPLHF; cdr3_nt: TGTGCCAGCAGCTGGAGGAGACTGACAGGGCCAAATTCACCCCTCCACTTT; v_call: TRBV7-2; clone_size: many; j_call: TRBJ1-6; d_call: TRBD1
cdr3_aa: CATSDPSSSGRADTQYF; cdr3_nt: TGTGCCACCAGTGACCCCTCCTCTAGCGGGAGGGCCGATACGCAGTATTTT; v_call: TRBV24-1; clone_size: many; j_call: TRBJ2-3; d_call: TRBD2
cdr3_aa: CSVLDLAPGIWDTQYF; cdr3_nt: TGCAGTGTTCTCGATCTAGCGCCCGGGATCTGGGATACGCAGTATTTT; v_call: TRBV20-1; clone_size: many; j_call: TRBJ2-3; d_call: .
cdr3_aa: CASSGLAGITDTQYF; cdr3_nt: TGTGCCAGCAGCGGACTAGCGGGGATCACAGATACGCAGTATTTT; v_call: TRBV13; clone_size: many; j_call: TRBJ2-3; d_call: TRBD2
cdr3_aa: CAWARGMNTEAFF; cdr3_nt: TGTGCCTGGGCTAGGGGGATGAACACTGAAGCTTTCTTT; v_call: TRBV30; clone_size: many; j_call: TRBJ1-1; d_call: .
cdr3_aa: CAISVLGDEQFF; cdr3_nt: TGTGCCATCAGTGTTTTGGGAGACGAGCAGTTCTTC; v_call: TRBV10-3; clone_size: many; j_call: TRBJ2-1; d_call: .
cdr3_aa: CASSLLDTGNEQFF; cdr3_nt: TGTGCCAGCAGCCTCCTTGACACAGGCAATGAGCAGTTCTTC; v_call: TRBV14; clone_size: few; j_call: TRBJ2-1; d_call: .
cdr3_aa: CATSDRRWTENNEQFF; cdr3_nt: TGTGCCACCAGTGACCGAAGGTGGACAGAAAACAATGAGCAGTTCTTC; v_call: TRBV24-1; clone_size: few; j_call: TRBJ2-1; d_call: .
cdr3_aa: CASPGEGDYGYTF; cdr3_nt: TGTGCCAGCCCCGGCGAGGGCGACTATGGCTACACCTTC; v_call: TRBV18; clone_size: many; j_call: TRBJ1-2; d_call: .
cdr3_aa: CSVERVSSYNEQFF; cdr3_nt: TGCAGCGTTGAAAGAGTAAGCTCCTACAATGAGCAGTTCTTC; v_call: TRBV29-1; clone_size: many; j_call: TRBJ2-1; d_call: .
cdr3_aa: CAWSVSFTEAFF; cdr3_nt: TGTGCCTGGAGTGTATCGTTCACTGAAGCTTTCTTT; v_call: TRBV30; clone_size: .; j_call: TRBJ1-1; d_call: .
cdr3_aa: CASSFTNTGELFF; cdr3_nt: TGTGCCAGCAGCTTCACGAACACCGGGGAGCTGTTTTTT; v_call: TRBV11-2; clone_size: few; j_call: TRBJ2-2; d_call: .
cdr3_aa: CSARGEMAQYF; cdr3_nt: TGCAGTGCTAGAGGTGAAATGGCACAGTACTTC; v_call: TRBV20-1; clone_size: many; j_call: TRBJ2-5; d_call: .
cdr3_aa: CSARTSGGFNLGWDEQFF; cdr3_nt: TGCAGTGCTAGAACTAGCGGGGGGTTTAATTTAGGGTGGGATGAGCAGTTCTTC; v_call: TRBV20-1; clone_size: many; j_call: TRBJ2-1; d_call: TRBD2
cdr3_aa: CSARDAQGGNSPLHF; cdr3_nt: TGCAGTGCTAGAGACGCGCAGGGGGGAAATTCACCCCTCCACTTT; v_call: TRBV20-1; clone_size: many; j_call: TRBJ1-6; d_call: TRBD1
cdr3_aa: CASSLVTSGKFYEQYF; cdr3_nt: TGTGCCAGCAGCCTCGTTACTAGCGGTAAATTCTACGAGCAGTACTTC; v_call: TRBV11-2; clone_size: many; j_call: TRBJ2-7; d_call: TRBD2
cdr3_aa: CASSPERTGELFF; cdr3_nt: TGTGCCAGCAGCCCGGAGCGCACCGGGGAGCTGTTTTTT; v_call: TRBV7-3; clone_size: many; j_call: TRBJ2-2; d_call: .
cdr3_aa: CSARTSGKYEQYF; cdr3_nt: TGCAGTGCGCGGACTAGCGGGAAGTACGAGCAGTACTTC; v_call: TRBV20-1; clone_size: few; j_call: TRBJ2-7; d_call: TRBD2
cdr3_aa: CSALTTRQVGEQFF; cdr3_nt: TGCAGTGCCCTTACTACTCGACAGGTCGGCGAGCAGTTCTTC; v_call: TRBV20-1; clone_size: many; j_call: TRBJ2-1; d_call: .
cdr3_aa: CASSLKGPSTDTQYF; cdr3_nt: TGTGCCAGCAGTTTAAAAGGACCGAGCACAGATACGCAGTATTTT; v_call: TRBV27; clone_size: many; j_call: TRBJ2-3; d_call: .
cdr3_aa: CASSWTGNNSPLHF; cdr3_nt: TGTGCCAGCAGCTGGACAGGAAATAATTCACCCCTCCACTTT; v_call: TRBV11-3; clone_size: many; j_call: TRBJ1-6; d_call: TRBD1
cdr3_aa: CASSFGSGRGEQFF; cdr3_nt: TGTGCCAGCAGTTTCGGCTCCGGTCGGGGTGAGCAGTTCTTC; v_call: TRBV12-3/TRBV12-4; clone_size: .; j_call: TRBJ2-1; d_call: .
cdr3_aa: CAWSGLGTDTQYF; cdr3_nt: TGTGCCTGGAGCGGACTAGGCACAGATACGCAGTATTTT; v_call: TRBV30; clone_size: many; j_call: TRBJ2-3; d_call: TRBD2
cdr3_aa: CSARVRRAANTGELFF; cdr3_nt: TGCAGTGCTAGAGTCCGCCGGGCTGCGAACACCGGGGAGCTGTTTTTT; v_call: TRBV20-1; clone_size: many; j_call: TRBJ2-2; d_call: .
cdr3_aa: CASSPVGGSYNEQFF; cdr3_nt: TGTGCCAGCAGCCCCGTCGGAGGGTCCTACAATGAGCAGTTCTTC; v_call: TRBV7-9; clone_size: many; j_call: TRBJ2-1; d_call: .
cdr3_aa: CAIRTSGLSDEQFF; cdr3_nt: TGTGCCATCAGGACTAGCGGACTGAGCGATGAGCAGTTCTTC; v_call: TRBV10-3; clone_size: many; j_call: TRBJ2-1; d_call: TRBD2
cdr3_aa: CASSSSRIQTQYF; cdr3_nt: TGTGCCAGCAGCTCTTCTAGGATACAGACCCAGTACTTC; v_call: TRBV7-2; clone_size: many; j_call: TRBJ2-5; d_call: .
cdr3_aa: CASSAGAGSYNEQFF; cdr3_nt: TGTGCCAGCAGTGCGGGAGCAGGGTCCTACAATGAGCAGTTCTTC; v_call: TRBV7-2; clone_size: few; j_call: TRBJ2-1; d_call: TRBD2
cdr3_aa: CASRLASGNNSPLHF; cdr3_nt: TGTGCAAGTCGCTTAGCTTCAGGGAATAATTCACCCCTCCACTTT; v_call: TRBV12-2; clone_size: medium-sized; j_call: TRBJ1-6; d_call: .
cdr3_aa: CASSLGPTGGRKGAEAFF; cdr3_nt: TGTGCCAGCAGCTTAGGACCAACAGGGGGCCGTAAGGGGGCTGAAGCTTTCTTT; v_call: TRBV11-2; clone_size: many; j_call: TRBJ1-1; d_call: TRBD1
cdr3_aa: CASSLGRDRGPAPSNTEAFF; cdr3_nt: TGTGCCAGCAGCTTAGGCCGGGACAGGGGTCCGGCCCCCTCAAACACTGAAGCTTTCTTT; v_call: TRBV11-2; clone_size: many; j_call: TRBJ1-1; d_call: TRBD1
cdr3_aa: CAWRGGLNYNSPLHF; cdr3_nt: TGTGCCTGGAGGGGGGGTTTAAACTATAATTCACCCCTCCACTTT; v_call: TRBV30; clone_size: many; j_call: TRBJ1-6; d_call: .
cdr3_aa: CSFGGGTGDCSPLHF; cdr3_nt: TGCAGCTTCGGAGGTGGGACAGGGGATTGTTCACCCCTCCACTTT; v_call: TRBV29-1; clone_size: many; j_call: TRBJ1-6; d_call: TRBD1
cdr3_aa: CASSPGTIDNEQFF; cdr3_nt: TGTGCCAGCAGCCCCGGGACTATTGACAATGAGCAGTTCTTC; v_call: TRBV7-9; clone_size: many; j_call: TRBJ2-1; d_call: TRBD2
cdr3_aa: CASSTGTSGSKTGELFF; cdr3_nt: TGTGCCAGCAGCACCGGGACTAGCGGGAGTAAGACCGGGGAGCTGTTTTTT; v_call: TRBV13; clone_size: .; j_call: TRBJ2-2; d_call: TRBD2
cdr3_aa: CASSSTPWATGNQPQHF; cdr3_nt: TGTGCCAGCAGCTCGACCCCTTGGGCGACGGGCAATCAGCCCCAGCATTTT; v_call: TRBV7-6; clone_size: many; j_call: TRBJ1-5; d_call: .
cdr3_aa: CATGQGVETGELFF; cdr3_nt: TGTGCCACCGGACAGGGGGTAGAGACCGGGGAGCTGTTTTTT; v_call: TRBV24-1; clone_size: few; j_call: TRBJ2-2; d_call: TRBD1
cdr3_aa: CASRETGSSSYNSPLHF; cdr3_nt: TGTGCCAGCAGGGAGACAGGGTCGAGCTCCTATAATTCACCCCTCCACTTT; v_call: TRBV7-8; clone_size: many; j_call: TRBJ1-6; d_call: TRBD1
cdr3_aa: CSARRLAGAGNEQFF; cdr3_nt: TGCAGTGCTAGAAGGCTAGCGGGGGCCGGGAATGAGCAGTTCTTC; v_call: TRBV20-1; clone_size: .; j_call: TRBJ2-1; d_call: TRBD2
cdr3_aa: CASSLARGQGDHEQYF; cdr3_nt: TGCGCCAGCAGCTTGGCCCGCGGACAGGGGGATCACGAGCAGTACTTC; v_call: TRBV5-1; clone_size: many; j_call: TRBJ2-7; d_call: TRBD1
cdr3_aa: CASSATWTGTNSPLHF; cdr3_nt: TGTGCCAGCAGCGCCACTTGGACAGGGACAAATTCACCCCTCCACTTT; v_call: TRBV9; clone_size: .; j_call: TRBJ1-6; d_call: TRBD1
cdr3_aa: CASSFAGELFF; cdr3_nt: TGTGCTAGCAGCTTCGCCGGGGAGCTGTTTTTT; v_call: TRBV7-7; clone_size: .; j_call: TRBJ2-2; d_call: .
cdr3_aa: CASSLERGGTDTQYF; cdr3_nt: TGTGCCAGCAGCTTAGAGCGGGGAGGCACAGATACGCAGTATTTT; v_call: TRBV11-2; clone_size: .; j_call: TRBJ2-3; d_call: .